This TCR beta chain was observed in a study of blood T cell repertoires in COVID-19. Study information: From the United States, Italy and Spain came samples of acute and convalescent COVID-19. In each case, the material was cDNA or gDNA derived from T cells, B-cell-depleted T cells, or PBMCs.

This clone occurred a few times. Per the original data handling: It was from reference gene primer amplification that nucleated cell counts were estimated. Here immunoSEQ multiplex PCR was the method, and the copy in TCRdb shows in-frame clones only, minus some. The V and J calls and the clone size are those of that table, but D and trimming were determined from the DNA. The sample records about 99,000 clones, roughly 87% being singletons. The V and J ends lost 6 bases and 5 bases respectively, with 7 bases between them. There are 11 residues in the CDR3. Germline CDR1 reads MGHDK; CDR2 reads SYGVNS. The specimen was peripheral blood. This TCR was recovered from a man between 50 and 59 years old in a cohort sampled during active COVID-19. The V call is TRBV25-1, the J call TRBJ1-1; D remains ambiguous. CDR3 region: CASSPLTEAFF. For the CDR3, the DNA is TGTGCCAGCAGCCCTCTAACTGAAGCTTTCTTT.